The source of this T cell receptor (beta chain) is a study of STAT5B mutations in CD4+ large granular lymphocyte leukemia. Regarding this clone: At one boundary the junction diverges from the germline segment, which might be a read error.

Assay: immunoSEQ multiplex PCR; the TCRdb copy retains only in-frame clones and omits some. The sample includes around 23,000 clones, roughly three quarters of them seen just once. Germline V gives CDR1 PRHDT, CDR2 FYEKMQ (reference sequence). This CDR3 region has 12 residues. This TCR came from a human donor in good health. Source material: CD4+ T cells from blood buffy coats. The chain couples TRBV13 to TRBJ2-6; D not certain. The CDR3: CASSLGANVLTF. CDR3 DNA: TGTGCCAGCAGCCTAGGGGCCAACGTCCTGACTTTC.